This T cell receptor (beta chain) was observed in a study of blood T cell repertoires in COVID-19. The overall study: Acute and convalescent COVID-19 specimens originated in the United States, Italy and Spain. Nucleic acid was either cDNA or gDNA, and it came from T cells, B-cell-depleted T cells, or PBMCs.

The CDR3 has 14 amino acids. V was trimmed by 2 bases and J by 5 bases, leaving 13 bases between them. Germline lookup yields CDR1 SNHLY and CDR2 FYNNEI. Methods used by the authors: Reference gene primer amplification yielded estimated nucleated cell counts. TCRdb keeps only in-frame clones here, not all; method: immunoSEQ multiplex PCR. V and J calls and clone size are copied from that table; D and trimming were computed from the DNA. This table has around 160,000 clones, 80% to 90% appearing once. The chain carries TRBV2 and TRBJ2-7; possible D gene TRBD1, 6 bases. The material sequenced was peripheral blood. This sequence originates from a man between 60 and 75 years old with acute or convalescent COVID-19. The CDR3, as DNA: TGTGCCAGCAGTGAAAGGCAGGGGAGAGACGAGCAGTACTTC. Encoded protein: CASSERQGRDEQYF. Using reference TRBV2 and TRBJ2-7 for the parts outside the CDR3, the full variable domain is EPEVTQTPSHQVTQMGQEVILRCVPISNHLYFYWYRQILGQKVEFLVSFYNNEISEKSEIFDDQFSVERPDGSNFTLKIRSTKLEDSAMYFCASSERQGRDEQYFGPGTRLTVT.